The clone carrying this T cell receptor (beta chain) was seen more than once but under ten times. Its specificity is unknown. This record belongs to a study of graft-versus-host responses after intestinal transplantation. Whole-study findings and limits: An association linked early post-transplant HvG declines with peak circulating GvH clone levels.

Data came from immunoSEQ multiplex PCR; TCRdb stores just in-frame clones and leaves some out. Of about 70,000 clones in the sample, 80% to 95% were seen once. Trimming pared 4 bases from V and 6 bases from J, leaving 10 bases between. CDR3 length: 12 amino acids. CDR1 and CDR2 from the germline V gene are SGHDT and YYEEEE. The chain uses TRBV5-6 and TRBJ1-1; tentatively, D is TRBD1 (6 bases). This material consisted of unstimulated CD8+ T cells sorted from spleen or lymph node cells, taken before intestinal transplant. The receptor was derived from a human donor who received an intestinal transplant. The CDR3 region is CASSRGGPEAFF. Here the CDR3 DNA reads TGTGCCAGCAGCCGGGGGGGCCCTGAAGCTTTCTTT.